This is a list of T cell receptor beta chains from one sample in a study of blood T cell repertoires in COVID-19. TCRdb keeps only in-frame clones here, not all; method: immunoSEQ multiplex PCR. The table includes roughly 120,000 clones, more than 75% detected once. Sequencing was performed on peripheral blood. The receptors come from a human donor in a cohort sampled during active COVID-19. The CDR3 runs from the conserved cysteine through the conserved F or W. The D gene is left open where the match is weak. Part of the rows lack a size; the others show once, few, many or a class for expanded clones.

clone_size j_call v_call d_call cdr3_aa cdr3_nt
. TRBJ2-2 TRBV19 . CASSRGRDTGELFF TGTGCCAGTAGTAGAGGTCGGGACACCGGGGAGCTGTTTTTT
. TRBJ1-2 TRBV30 . CAWRDSYGYTF TGTGCCTGGAGGGACAGTTATGGCTACACCTTC
. TRBJ2-5 TRBV6-5 TRBD1 CASRPGQGPKTQYF TGTGCCAGCAGACCGGGACAGGGACCTAAGACCCAGTACTTC
. TRBJ2-1 TRBV19 . CASSIDSRLALYNEQFF TGTGCCAGTAGTATAGACAGTCGGCTAGCTCTATACAATGAGCAGTTCTTC
. TRBJ1-5 TRBV15 . CATSRSPWAPQHF TGTGCCACCAGCAGATCACCCTGGGCGCCCCAGCATTTT
. TRBJ1-5 TRBV6-2/TRBV6-3 . CASSKGTTSNQPQHF TGTGCCAGCAGTAAGGGGACAACTAGCAATCAGCCCCAGCATTTT
. TRBJ2-1 TRBV4-1 TRBD2 CASSQEQSSGLEEQFF TGCGCCAGCAGCCAAGAGCAATCTAGCGGGTTGGAAGAGCAGTTCTTC
. TRBJ2-5 TRBV19 TRBD2 CASSLARRTSGRAVETQYF TGTGCCAGTAGTCTGGCGAGGCGGACTAGCGGGAGGGCCGTGGAGACCCAGTACTTC
. TRBJ1-1 TRBV12-3/TRBV12-4 . CASSLSRAEAFF TGTGCCAGCAGTTTAAGTCGGGCTGAAGCTTTCTTT
. TRBJ1-2 TRBV3-1/TRBV3-2 . CASSQDVEHNYGYTF TGTGCCAGCAGCCAAGATGTGGAGCACAACTATGGCTACACCTTC
few TRBJ2-7 TRBV4-1 . CASSQAEGLDEQYF TGCGCCAGCAGCCAAGCGGAGGGGTTGGACGAGCAGTACTTC
. TRBJ1-4 TRBV6-1 . CASSEAGKLSGEKLFF TGTGCCAGCAGTGAAGCCGGGAAGTTAAGCGGTGAAAAACTGTTTTTT
. TRBJ2-4 TRBV5-6 . CASSLLASDKNIQYF TGTGCCAGCAGCTTACTTGCGTCCGACAAAAACATTCAGTACTTC
. TRBJ2-7 TRBV28 TRBD2 CASSGLVDEQYF TGTGCCAGCAGTGGACTAGTTGACGAGCAGTACTTC
. TRBJ2-7 TRBV7-8 TRBD2 CASSLAGGPREQYF TGTGCCAGCAGCTTGGCGGGAGGGCCGAGGGAGCAGTACTTC
. TRBJ2-5 TRBV20-1 TRBD2 CSATDPGLARETQYF TGCAGTGCTACTGACCCAGGACTAGCGAGAGAGACCCAGTACTTC
. TRBJ2-6 TRBV28 . CASSLRSGSGANVLTF TGTGCCAGCAGTTTAAGGAGTGGCTCTGGGGCCAACGTCCTGACTTTC
once TRBJ1-2 TRBV4-3 TRBD1 CASSIDRGGNYGYTF TGCGCCAGCAGCATTGACAGGGGCGGAAACTATGGCTACACCTTC
once TRBJ1-1 TRBV24-1 . CATSDPRTDGTEAFF TGTGCCACCAGTGACCCGAGGACAGACGGCACTGAAGCTTTCTTT
. TRBJ1-3 TRBV7-9 . CASSLEVRTISGNTIYF TGTGCCAGCAGCTTAGAGGTTCGGACAATCTCTGGAAACACCATATATTTT
. TRBJ2-1 TRBV29-1 TRBD2 CSIERGGNEQFF TGCAGCATCGAACGGGGGGGGAATGAGCAGTTCTTC
. TRBJ2-3 TRBV10-1 TRBD2 CASSGGVGSGGYSTDTQYF TGCGCCAGCAGTGGCGGTGTAGGTAGCGGGGGATACAGCACAGATACGCAGTATTTT
. TRBJ1-1 TRBV27 . CASSSYMAGAFF TGTGCCAGCAGTTCCTACATGGCAGGGGCTTTCTTT
. TRBJ1-3 TRBV10-3 . CAISERPGRDTIYF TGTGCCATCAGTGAGAGGCCAGGGCGCGACACCATATATTTT
. TRBJ2-2 TRBV2 TRBD2 CASSVGAGETGELFF TGTGCCAGCAGTGTGGGCGCGGGAGAGACCGGGGAGCTGTTTTTT
. TRBJ2-3 TRBV6-1 . CASSEGGDTQYF TGTGCCAGCAGTGAGGGAGGAGATACGCAGTATTTT
once TRBJ2-3 TRBV5-4 . CASSSPLGGGSKTDTQYF TGTGCCAGCAGCTCCCCACTGGGGGGCGGGAGTAAAACAGATACGCAGTATTTT
. TRBJ2-1 TRBV19 TRBD2 CASKRISGRLGYNEQFF TGTGCCAGTAAAAGGATTAGCGGGAGGCTCGGCTACAATGAGCAGTTCTTC
. TRBJ2-7 TRBV15 TRBD2 CATSIWTSGSYEQYF TGTGCCACCAGCATATGGACTAGCGGGAGCTACGAGCAGTACTTC
. TRBJ1-1 TRBV7-8 . CASSSQENTEAFF TGTGCCAGCAGCTCCCAGGAGAACACTGAAGCTTTCTTT
. TRBJ2-2 TRBV6-1 . CASSDRTNTGELFF TGTGCCAGCAGTGACAGGACGAACACCGGGGAGCTGTTTTTT
once TRBJ2-3 TRBV2 TRBD2 CASSVRLAESTDTQYF TGTGCCAGCAGTGTCCGACTAGCGGAGAGCACAGATACGCAGTATTTT
. TRBJ2-5 TRBV7-2 . CASSLWAGLEETQYF TGTGCCAGCAGCTTATGGGCGGGACTGGAAGAGACCCAGTACTTC